Below are 14 T cell receptor beta chains sequenced from a single sample in a study of shared clonotypes between healthy human individuals (dated by TCRdb to 2020 to 2022). To prepare the library, the immunoSEQ multiplex PCR assay was applied. TCRdb provides this immuneACCESS table in a form limited to in-frame rearrangements. Some clones are lacking; in checked studies, under half of them reflect an unresolved V gene, and why the rest are absent is not known. The sample table lists 110,000 or so clones, around two thirds of them with a count of one. The top ten clonotypes cover around 23% of the sample. Sequenced: memory CD8+ T cells sorted from blood. In light of the paper, this sample's cell subset or site label describes: CD45RO+ cells pooled with CCR7-negative TemRA cells. The source is a woman aged 25 to 39 in good health.

The rearrangement links TRBV5-8 to TRBJ1-2; D not resolved. Germline values: CDR1 SGHTS, CDR2 YDEGEE. V was trimmed by 2 bases and J by 6 bases, leaving 8 bases between them. The CDR3 contains 12 residues. In nucleotides, the CDR3 is TGTGCCAGCAGCTTAGACGGCCATGGCTACACCTTC. Protein: CASSLDGHGYTF.

The V and J genes are TRBV2 and TRBJ2-7; D is uncertain. Germline lookup yields CDR1 SNHLY and CDR2 FYNNEI. V gave up 5 bases and J gave up 4 bases, with 18 bases separating them. The CDR3 sequence is 15 residues long. The CDR3: CASSHLGPFTYEQYF. The DNA for the CDR3 is TGTGCCAGCAGTCATCTAGGGCCCTTTACATACGAGCAGTACTTC.

This chain connects TRBV7-9 to TRBJ2-3; 9 bases align to TRBD2. This CDR3 spans 16 amino acids. J lost 2 bases, V lost 7 bases, and 10 bases had no gene match. Germline V gene lookup returns CDR1 SEHNR and CDR2 FQNEAQ (reference sequence). The CDR3 sequence: CASTVGASGDTDTQYF. The CDR3 DNA reads TGTGCCAGCACCGTCGGGGCTAGCGGGGACACAGATACGCAGTATTTT.

J is TRBJ1-2 and V is TRBV7-9, with a weak D call TRBD1 (5 bases). V was shortened by 0 bases and J by 5 bases, with 13 bases between the two germline ends. The CDR3 length is 15 residues. Per germline, CDR1 SEHNR and CDR2 FQNEAQ (reference sequence). The CDR3 protein is CASSLALGVEYGYTF. CDR3 sequence (DNA): TGTGCCAGCAGCTTAGCGCTGGGGGTAGAATATGGCTACACCTTC. Full variable domain (remainder filled in from reference TRBV7-9 and TRBJ1-2): DTGVSQNPRHKITKRGQNVTFRCDPISEHNRLYWYRQTLGQGPEFLTYFQNEAQLEKSRLLSDRFSAERPKGSFSTLEIQRTEQGDSAMYLCASSLALGVEYGYTFGSGTRLTVV.

The J gene is TRBJ1-2, the V gene TRBV5-1; 11 positions match TRBD1. The germline gives CDR1 SGHRS, CDR2 YFSETQ. CDR3 length: 14 amino acids. V was pared by 5 bases and J by 7 bases, with 7 bases of the junction left unmatched. The CDR3 DNA follows: TGCGCCAGCAGGGTTGGGACAGGGGGATTTGGCTACACCTTC. This encodes CASRVGTGGFGYTF. Combining the CDR3 with reference TRBV5-1 and TRBJ1-2 gives the whole variable domain KAGVTQTPRYLIKTRGQQVTLSCSPISGHRSVSWYQQTPGQGLQFLFEYFSETQRNKGNFPGRFSGRQFSNSRSEMNVSTLELGDSALYLCASRVGTGGFGYTFGSGTRLTVV.

The chain carries TRBV29-1 and TRBJ2-1; 11 bases are shared with TRBD2. The junction had 9 bases not matched to a gene; V was cut back by 6 bases and J by 8 bases. CDR3 length equals 14 residues. Germline V gene data show CDR1 as SQVTM and CDR2 as ANQGSEA. In DNA, the CDR3 is TGCAGCGTAGAAACTAGCGGGAGATGGGATGAGCAGTTCTTC. It codes for CSVETSGRWDEQFF.

The gene calls are TRBV7-9 and TRBJ1-1; 7 bases align to TRBD1. CDR3 length: 18 amino acids. The V gene's germline CDR1 is SEHNR and CDR2 FQNEAQ (reference sequence). The junction had 21 bases not matched to a gene; V was cut back by 6 bases and J by 5 bases. The CDR3 nucleotides read TGTGCCAGCAGACCCCCGGGGGACAGCGAATCCAGGGATACTGAAGCTTTCTTT. Protein: CASRPPGDSESRDTEAFF.

The sample holds a few counts of this clone. The chain uses TRBV6-4 and TRBJ2-7, with D possibly matching TRBD2 (5 bases). V lost 5 bases, J lost 1 base, and 12 bases lay in between. Germline values: CDR1 MRHNA, CDR2 SNTAGT. There are 14 residues in the CDR3. The CDR3 coding sequence is TGTGCCAGCAGTTTTGATAGCGAGTCCTACGAGCAGTACTTC. Translating it yields CASSFDSESYEQYF.

This clone was observed many times. The chain joins TRBV6-1 to TRBJ2-3; TRBD2 might be the D (5 bases). V was trimmed by 2 bases and J by 1 base, leaving 10 bases between them. The CDR3 consists of 15 residues. Germline-derived CDR1 and CDR2 are MNHNS and SASEGT. The DNA for the CDR3 is TGTGCCAGCAGTGAACAAGCCGGGGGCACAGATACGCAGTATTTT. Residues: CASSEQAGGTDTQYF.

This clone was recorded a few times. The chain employs TRBV27 and TRBJ1-5; D may be TRBD1 (5 bases). The CDR3 length is 14 residues. CDR1 and CDR2 (germline): MNHEY, SMNVEV (reference sequence). V lost 5 bases and J lost 6, with 14 bases in between. The CDR3 loop reads CASSLWGTSQPQHF. CDR3 nucleotides: TGTGCCAGCAGTCTCTGGGGGACCAGTCAGCCCCAGCATTTT.

V and J are TRBV27 and TRBJ1-6; no clear D. Trimming took off 2 bases at V and 10 bases at J, with 18 bases between the two ends. Germline V CDR1 and CDR2: MNHEY, SMNVEV (reference sequence). This CDR3 contains 16 residues. CDR3 nucleotides: TGTGCCAGCAGTTTAATTGCCACAGCGCTGGGCTCACCCCTCCACTTT. It translates to CASSLIATALGSPLHF.

A word on this clone: At one end the junction does not follow the germline gene, possibly because of a read error. The sample carries other DNA sequences with the same CDR3. The J gene is TRBJ2-7, the V gene TRBV7-9; 7 positions agree with TRBD2. CDR3 length: 12 amino acids. The germline CDR1 and CDR2 sequences are SEHNR and FQNEAQ (reference sequence). The CDR3 loop is CASSLAVNEQYF. In DNA form, the CDR3 reads TGTGCCAGCAGCCTAGCGGTCAACGAGCAGTACTTC.

The chain couples TRBV5-4 to TRBJ2-7; TRBD1 matches at 9 bases. V lost 4 bases and J lost 3; bases outside the gene matches: 14. Germline-derived CDR1 and CDR2 are SGHNT and YYREEE (reference sequence). This CDR3 spans 17 amino acids. CDR3: CASSTRWTGAGVYEQYF. Written as DNA, the CDR3 is TGTGCCAGCAGCACCCGGTGGACAGGGGCAGGAGTCTACGAGCAGTACTTC.

The chain employs TRBV7-8 and TRBJ2-7, with D maybe TRBD1 (6 bases). Trimming took 1 base from V and 2 from J, leaving 12 bases between them. The CDR3 runs 15 residues. The V gene's germline CDR1 is SGHVS and CDR2 FQNEAQ. This CDR3 is CASSLGYRAPYEQYF. The CDR3 DNA reads as TGTGCCAGCAGCTTAGGGTACAGGGCCCCCTACGAGCAGTACTTC.